Sequencing of this TCR beta chain was carried out in a study of T cell responses to AZD1222 COVID-19 vaccine. Points from the study as a whole: The donors showed a predominance of white British ancestry and of females, with possible underestimation of clonal diversity.

Some clones are missing from TCRdb's copy, which holds only in-frame ones; the method was immunoSEQ multiplex PCR. This sample has some 150,000 clones, with approximately 88% found just once. As to this clone: Its antigen is as yet unknown.

The sequencing used peripheral blood, collected 28 days after the second dose of the MenACWY control vaccine. This sequence originates from an adult who received the MenACWY meningococcal vaccine as a control.

The CDR3 sequence: CASSPGTGAYNEQFF. The CDR3 DNA is TGTGCCAGCAGTCCAGGGACAGGGGCCTACAATGAGCAGTTCTTC. The rearrangement uses TRBV27 and TRBJ2-1, with 10 bases identical to TRBD1. The J segment lost 2 bases and the V segment lost 5 bases, leaving 3 bases of the junction unmatched. Germline V lookup: CDR1 MNHEY, CDR2 SMNVEV (reference sequence). The CDR3 length is 15 residues.